A selection of T cell receptor beta chains follows, all from one sample in a study of blood T cell repertoires in COVID-19. Produced via immunoSEQ multiplex PCR; TCRdb's table is partial and in-frame only. The table lists over 60,000 clones, roughly nine tenths of them singletons. The sample taken for sequencing was peripheral blood. The receptors originated from an elderly man with acute or convalescent COVID-19. Each CDR3 is given with its conserved first and last residue. Fields, in order: clone size, V gene, J gene, D gene, CDR3 protein, CDR3 DNA. The D gene is left open where the match is weak. The size entry is marked missing in some rows and otherwise reads once, few, many or a size class.

clone size: NA
V gene: TRBV3-1/TRBV3-2
J gene: TRBJ1-2
D gene: TRBD1
CDR3 protein: CASSPKTGGYGYTF
CDR3 DNA: TGTGCCAGCAGCCCCAAGACAGGGGGATATGGCTACACCTTC

clone size: NA
V gene: TRBV3-1/TRBV3-2
J gene: TRBJ1-1
D gene: NA
CDR3 protein: CASSQDPQGRKAFF
CDR3 DNA: TGTGCCAGCAGCCAAGATCCTCAGGGTCGAAAAGCTTTCTTT

clone size: NA
V gene: TRBV19
J gene: TRBJ2-1
D gene: NA
CDR3 protein: CASSIATAYNEQFF
CDR3 DNA: TGTGCCAGTAGTATAGCGACAGCCTACAATGAGCAGTTCTTC

clone size: NA
V gene: TRBV27
J gene: TRBJ1-5
D gene: NA
CDR3 protein: CASSSRVAYFPNQPQHF
CDR3 DNA: TGTGCCAGCAGTTCACGGGTTGCCTACTTCCCCAATCAGCCCCAGCATTTT

clone size: few
V gene: TRBV4-1
J gene: TRBJ2-7
D gene: NA
CDR3 protein: CASSRLDGGETYEQYF
CDR3 DNA: TGCGCCAGCAGCCGTTTAGACGGCGGTGAGACCTACGAGCAGTACTTC

clone size: NA
V gene: TRBV4-1
J gene: TRBJ1-6
D gene: NA
CDR3 protein: CASSQYTGRTSPLHF
CDR3 DNA: TGCGCCAGCAGCCAGTACACAGGGCGGACTTCACCCCTCCACTTT

clone size: NA
V gene: TRBV5-1
J gene: TRBJ2-4
D gene: TRBD2
CDR3 protein: CASSLGEGGYIQYF
CDR3 DNA: TGCGCCAGCAGCTTGGGGGAGGGTGGCTACATTCAGTACTTC

clone size: NA
V gene: TRBV19
J gene: TRBJ1-2
D gene: NA
CDR3 protein: CASRPRTGANYGYTF
CDR3 DNA: TGTGCCAGTAGGCCCCGGACTGGAGCTAACTATGGCTACACCTTC

clone size: NA
V gene: TRBV29-1
J gene: TRBJ2-7
D gene: TRBD1
CDR3 protein: CSVETGPISYEQYF
CDR3 DNA: TGCAGCGTTGAGACAGGGCCGATCTCCTACGAGCAGTACTTC

clone size: NA
V gene: TRBV18
J gene: TRBJ2-1
D gene: TRBD2
CDR3 protein: CASSPPGLAGGGNEQFF
CDR3 DNA: TGTGCCAGCTCACCACCGGGACTAGCGGGGGGTGGCAATGAGCAGTTCTTC

clone size: NA
V gene: TRBV2
J gene: TRBJ2-5
D gene: NA
CDR3 protein: CASSEDRASSRTQYF
CDR3 DNA: TGTGCCAGCAGTGAAGACAGGGCCTCCTCAAGGACCCAGTACTTC

clone size: NA
V gene: TRBV6-5
J gene: TRBJ1-5
D gene: NA
CDR3 protein: CASRPTINQPQHF
CDR3 DNA: TGTGCCAGCAGGCCGACTATAAATCAGCCCCAGCATTTT

clone size: NA
V gene: TRBV2
J gene: TRBJ1-3
D gene: NA
CDR3 protein: CASSEGLGNTIYF
CDR3 DNA: TGTGCCAGCAGTGAAGGGCTCGGAAACACCATATATTTT

clone size: few
V gene: TRBV3-1/TRBV3-2
J gene: TRBJ1-2
D gene: TRBD1
CDR3 protein: CASSQGTGYGYTF
CDR3 DNA: TGTGCCAGCAGCCAAGGGACAGGGTATGGCTACACCTTC

clone size: NA
V gene: TRBV6-5
J gene: TRBJ1-5
D gene: NA
CDR3 protein: CASSFTQGSNQPQHF
CDR3 DNA: TGTGCCAGCAGCTTTACCCAGGGTAGCAATCAGCCCCAGCATTTT

clone size: NA
V gene: TRBV6-5
J gene: TRBJ1-2
D gene: NA
CDR3 protein: CASSLREDYGYTF
CDR3 DNA: TGTGCCAGCAGTCTAAGGGAGGACTATGGCTACACCTTC

clone size: once
V gene: TRBV7-2
J gene: TRBJ1-2
D gene: NA
CDR3 protein: CASSLINYGYTF
CDR3 DNA: TGTGCCAGCAGCCTTATAAACTATGGCTACACCTTC

clone size: NA
V gene: TRBV2
J gene: TRBJ1-1
D gene: NA
CDR3 protein: CASISTPGSTEAFF
CDR3 DNA: TGTGCCAGCATCTCGACACCTGGGAGCACTGAAGCTTTCTTT

clone size: NA
V gene: TRBV25-1
J gene: TRBJ1-6
D gene: NA
CDR3 protein: CASRSGNNSPLHF
CDR3 DNA: TGTGCCAGCAGATCGGGGAATAATTCACCCCTCCACTTT

clone size: once
V gene: TRBV27
J gene: TRBJ2-3
D gene: NA
CDR3 protein: CASSFRRGSTDTQYF
CDR3 DNA: TGTGCCAGCAGTTTTCGCAGGGGAAGCACAGATACGCAGTATTTT

clone size: NA
V gene: TRBV7-9
J gene: TRBJ1-2
D gene: NA
CDR3 protein: CASSYSGDYGYTF
CDR3 DNA: TGTGCCAGCAGCTACTCGGGTGACTATGGCTACACCTTC

clone size: few
V gene: TRBV5-6
J gene: TRBJ1-1
D gene: TRBD1
CDR3 protein: CASSLQGAQDEAFF
CDR3 DNA: TGTGCCAGCAGCTTGCAGGGGGCGCAGGATGAAGCTTTCTTT

clone size: NA
V gene: TRBV15
J gene: TRBJ2-5
D gene: TRBD1
CDR3 protein: CATSSRPGTGAKTQYF
CDR3 DNA: TGTGCCACCAGCAGCCGTCCCGGGACAGGGGCGAAGACCCAGTACTTC

clone size: NA
V gene: TRBV4-2
J gene: TRBJ1-5
D gene: TRBD1
CDR3 protein: CASSQDQGGSQPQHF
CDR3 DNA: TGTGCCAGCAGCCAAGACCAGGGGGGTTCTCAGCCCCAGCATTTT

clone size: NA
V gene: TRBV4-1
J gene: TRBJ1-3
D gene: NA
CDR3 protein: CASSPGSGNTIYF
CDR3 DNA: TGCGCCAGCAGCCCGGGTTCTGGAAACACCATATATTTT

clone size: NA
V gene: TRBV2
J gene: TRBJ1-5
D gene: TRBD1
CDR3 protein: CASVGQSNQPQHF
CDR3 DNA: TGTGCCAGCGTGGGACAGAGCAATCAGCCCCAGCATTTT

clone size: NA
V gene: TRBV9
J gene: TRBJ1-3
D gene: NA
CDR3 protein: CASRATGSGNTIYF
CDR3 DNA: TGTGCCAGCAGAGCGACAGGCTCTGGAAACACCATATATTTT

clone size: NA
V gene: TRBV20-1
J gene: TRBJ2-1
D gene: TRBD1
CDR3 protein: CSVDRGDEQFF
CDR3 DNA: TGCAGTGTAGACAGGGGCGATGAGCAGTTCTTC

clone size: once
V gene: TRBV27
J gene: TRBJ2-7
D gene: NA
CDR3 protein: CASRSGSFLHEQYF
CDR3 DNA: TGTGCCAGCCGTTCTGGGAGCTTTTTACACGAGCAGTACTTC

clone size: once
V gene: TRBV5-1
J gene: TRBJ1-1
D gene: NA
CDR3 protein: CASSLRQKNTEAFF
CDR3 DNA: TGCGCCAGCAGCTTGCGACAGAAGAACACTGAAGCTTTCTTT

clone size: NA
V gene: TRBV30
J gene: TRBJ1-5
D gene: TRBD1
CDR3 protein: CAWGTGPMDQPQHF
CDR3 DNA: TGTGCCTGGGGGACAGGTCCTATGGATCAGCCCCAGCATTTT

clone size: few
V gene: TRBV19
J gene: TRBJ1-5
D gene: NA
CDR3 protein: CASSTPTGQPQHF
CDR3 DNA: TGTGCCAGTAGTACCCCTACAGGGCAGCCCCAGCATTTT

clone size: NA
V gene: TRBV15
J gene: TRBJ1-3
D gene: NA
CDR3 protein: CATSRDREPGNTIYF
CDR3 DNA: TGTGCCACCAGCAGAGATCGAGAACCTGGAAACACCATATATTTT

clone size: NA
V gene: TRBV6-5
J gene: TRBJ1-2
D gene: TRBD1
CDR3 protein: CASSHRDRGEYGYTF
CDR3 DNA: TGTGCCAGCAGTCATAGGGACAGGGGAGAATATGGCTACACCTTC